This T cell receptor beta chain is drawn from a study of cytomegalovirus exposure and HLA in healthy donors. Overall study context: It was reported in a later analysis that the same platform had been used for the 120 or so validation repertoires as for the approximately 700 first-cohort repertoires. Study-wide results and limits: Subsequent analysis of the 95 to 150 validation repertoires found a tendency for first-cohort TCR clusters to co-occur.

This table comes from immunoSEQ multiplex PCR, and its TCRdb copy is limited to in-frame clones, with some not included. The table lists 140,000 or so clones, about 90% of them singletons, with 5.5% to 7% in the top ten. The CDR3 is 16 amino acids. The V segment lost 4 bases and the J segment 2 bases; nucleotides outside the gene matches: 6. Germline assignment: CDR1 LNHNV and CDR2 YYDKDF (reference sequence). A remark on this clone: Its antigen is as yet unknown.

The sequence came from a woman aged 30 to 39 in good health and CMV-seropositive. The chain links TRBV15 to TRBJ1-2; 11 nucleotides match TRBD1. Sequences were obtained from PBMCs. Here the CDR3 reads CATSIRTGGLNYGYTF. CDR3 nucleotide sequence: TGTGCCACCAGCATCCGGACAGGGGGCTTAAACTATGGCTACACCTTC.